This T cell receptor beta chain derives from a study of long-term antiretroviral therapy in people with HIV. Findings and limits, study-wide: Repertoires from HIV showed CDR3 length ranges narrower than those of controls.

Points on this clone: Its antigen is still unknown.

At survey level, the immunoSEQ assay was run in its v3.0 version. Libraries were prepared by immunoSEQ multiplex PCR; TCRdb keeps only in-frame clonotypes and omits some of them. The sample holds about 25,000 clones, about 85% seen once. The V gene's germline CDR1 is LGHNA and CDR2 YNFKEQ. Trimming took off 0 bases at V and 1 base at J, with 19 bases between the two ends. The CDR3 consists of 18 residues. The clonotype originates from a woman aged 30 to 39 with HIV. Sequenced material: unsorted PBMCs, taken 1.9 years after starting antiretroviral therapy. The chain has TRBV4-2 and TRBJ2-7, with a tentative D call TRBD1 (6 bases). CDR3 DNA sequence: TGTGCCAGCAGCCAAGATCGGTCCCCACTCCAGGGGTCCTACGAGCAGTACTTC. As protein: CASSQDRSPLQGSYEQYF.